This T cell receptor beta chain was found in a study of blood T cells in healthy people across ages. General study points: The unsorted PBMCs prevented any conclusive comparison of naive versus antigen-experienced cells. Estimates of total diversity, which came from one million sequenced T cells, were considered to be underestimates.

A word on this clonotype: Its antigen remains unknown.

It was with a sample-barcoded 5' primer and a J-beta primer mix that a second PCR of roughly 7 to 11 cycles was run. Researchers report that a template-switch adaptor with 12 random nucleotides tagged each cDNA molecule. TCRdb re-called the 5' RACE reads with MiXCR, one entry per CDR3 protein. The sample holds approximately 900,000 distinct CDR3 sequences, just under 30% seen once. The same data also went into a second study, on T cells of mothers and their children.

The receptor was derived from a woman aged 40 to 55 in good health. What was sequenced was blood.

The CDR3, as DNA: TGCAGTGCTAGACCTAGCGGGGGGGCAGAGCTGTTTTTT. Translation: CSARPSGGAELFF. V gene TRBV20-1 combines with J gene TRBJ2-2; TRBD2 matches at 12 bases. The CDR3 spans 13 residues. Germline V CDR1 and CDR2: DFQATT, SNEGSKA (reference sequence). With 2 bases clipped from V and 11 bases from J, the junction kept 3 bases outside the gene matches.